This T cell receptor (beta chain) emerged from a study of blood T cells in healthy people across ages. With regard to this clonotype: Its specificity is not known.

Overall study findings and caveats: Compared with aged donors, long-lived donors showed fewer expanded clones, suggesting selection.

The second PCR ran about 6 to 11 cycles with a sample-barcoded 5' primer and J-beta primers. A template-switch adaptor with 12 random nucleotides tagged each cDNA molecule. TCRdb redid the calling of the 5' RACE reads with MiXCR, one entry per CDR3 protein. This sample has 270,000 or so distinct CDR3 sequences, with 25% to 30% found just once. CDR3 length equals 14 residues. Trimming left V 6 bases short and J 0 bases short, with 14 bases between. Germline loops: CDR1 SQVTM, CDR2 ANQGSEA. The receptor was isolated from a woman aged 70-85 years in good health. Sequencing used blood. V and J are TRBV29-1 and TRBJ1-2; D is perhaps TRBD1 (5 bases). The CDR3 loop is CSVQRTPPNYGYTF. Written as DNA, the CDR3 is TGCAGCGTCCAGAGGACACCTCCTAACTATGGCTACACCTTC.